This TCR beta chain came from a study of blood T cell repertoires in COVID-19. Study-level information: The samples span acute and convalescent COVID-19 from the United States, Italy and Spain. Sources were T cells, B-cell-depleted T cells, or PBMCs; the material itself was cDNA or gDNA.

Original handling: Estimated nucleated cell counts came from reference gene primer amplification. The repertoire was sequenced with immunoSEQ multiplex PCR; TCRdb's copy has only in-frame clones and lacks some. That table supplies the V and J calls and clone size; D and trimming were determined from the DNA. Of under 300,000 clones in the sample, 65% to 90% were seen once. The germline V gene encodes CDR1 SGHTS and CDR2 YDEGEE. The CDR3 covers 15 residues. The germline V and J ends were trimmed by 4 bases and 7 bases, with 21 bases remaining between them. The sequencing sample was made of peripheral blood. The V call is TRBV5-8, the J call TRBJ2-7; a weak D match, TRBD2 (6 bases). The TCR was taken from a man in his forties who had recovered from COVID-19. CDR3 loop: CASSPGRGGVEEQYF. The CDR3 nucleotides read TGTGCCAGCAGCCCGGGAAGGGGAGGTGTGGAAGAGCAGTACTTC.